Each of the 18 T cell receptor beta chains below was sequenced from the same sample in a study of cytomegalovirus exposure and HLA in healthy donors. In the PCR, 60 Vbeta and 13 Jbeta primers were used. Data came from immunoSEQ multiplex PCR; TCRdb stores just in-frame clones and leaves some out. The sample contains roughly 97,000 clones, nearly 80% of which appear only once. The sequencing input was PBMCs. The receptor source for this set is a man aged 60-69 years in good health and CMV-seropositive.

With regard to this clone: The junction shows a germline mismatch at one end, possibly a read error. This chain joins TRBV7-9 and TRBJ2-1; a possible D gene is TRBD1 (6 bases). Germline V gives CDR1 SEHNR, CDR2 FQNEAQ (reference sequence). This CDR3 spans 12 amino acids. The CDR3 region is CSSSLGTPEQFF. In nucleotides, the CDR3 is TGTTCCAGCAGCCTCGGGACACCCGAGCAGTTCTTC.

This clone was picked up one time. In nucleotides, the CDR3 is TGTGCCTGGAGATCTAGCTCCTACGAGCAGTACTTC. Residues: CAWRSSSYEQYF. The chain recombines TRBV30 with TRBJ2-7; D call uncertain. The CDR3 is 12 residues long. Germline CDR1 reads GTSNPN; CDR2 reads SVGIG (reference sequence). The V and J ends lost 3 bases and 0 bases respectively, with 6 bases between them. The entire variable domain, with the rest obtained from reference TRBV30 and TRBJ2-7, is as follows: SQTIHQWPATLVQPVGSPLSLECTVEGTSNPNLYWYRQAAGRGLQLLFYSVGIGQISSEVPQNLSASRPQDRQFILSSKKLLLSDSGFYLCAWRSSSYEQYFGPGTRLTVT.

This sequence joins TRBV7-9 and TRBJ1-4; unclear D gene. V was clipped by 1 base and J by 8 bases, with 11 bases between them. Germline V CDR1 and CDR2: SEHNR, FQNEAQ (reference sequence). The CDR3 loop spans 14 amino acids. DNA for the CDR3: TGTGCCAGCAGCTTAGGGGGAGGCGGGGAAAAACTGTTTTTT. Protein product: CASSLGGGGEKLFF.

This clone was observed once. The J gene is TRBJ2-3, the V gene TRBV18; possibly TRBD2 for D (5 bases). Trimming took off 3 bases at V and 2 bases at J, with 9 bases between the two ends. The germline V gene has CDR1 KGHSH and CDR2 LQKENI. The CDR3 runs to 14 residues. The CDR3 loop reads CASSPWEPTDTQYF. The CDR3 DNA follows: TGTGCCAGCTCACCCTGGGAGCCCACAGATACGCAGTATTTT.

The V and J genes are TRBV5-1 and TRBJ2-1; the match to TRBD2 covers 8 bases. With V trimmed by 1 base and J by 5 bases, 8 bases remained unmatched. Germline-derived CDR1 and CDR2 are SGHRS and YFSETQ. The CDR3 covers 16 residues. Written as DNA, the CDR3 is TGCGCCAGCAGCTTGCCCCCCCCTAGCGGGCACAATGAGCAGTTCTTC. Translated, it gives CASSLPPPSGHNEQFF.

The chain has TRBV18 and TRBJ1-2; 8 bases fit TRBD1. Germline V gene sequence: CDR1 KGHSH, CDR2 LQKENI. V dropped 0 bases and J dropped 5; count of bases not matched to a gene: 2. The CDR3 sequence is 14 residues long. Written as DNA, the CDR3 is TGTGCCAGCTCACCACCGGACAGGGTTTATGGCTACACCTTC. This sequence encodes CASSPPDRVYGYTF.

Only one count was recorded for this clone. The CDR3, as DNA: TGTGCCAGCAGTCCCCGGGAGGGGGATGAAAAACTGTTTTTT. This gives the protein CASSPREGDEKLFF. The chain links TRBV6-6 to TRBJ1-4, with a weak D call TRBD1 (6 bases). Germline V gene lookup returns CDR1 MNHNY and CDR2 SVGAGI (reference sequence). V gave up 5 bases and J gave up 6 bases, with 13 bases separating them. This CDR3 is built from 14 residues.

This rearrangement joins TRBV18 to TRBJ2-7; 8 bases are shared with TRBD1. CDR1 is KGHSH and CDR2 is LQKENI in the germline V gene. V was clipped by 0 bases and J by 7 bases; unmatched bases: 8. This CDR3 has 15 residues. CDR3 bases: TGTGCCAGCTCACCACCTCCAGGGGGCTCGGGGGAGCAGTACTTC. Amino acid sequence: CASSPPPGGSGEQYF.

The chain has TRBV19 and TRBJ2-5; 9 bases agree with TRBD2. Germline V gene data show CDR1 as LNHDA and CDR2 as SQIVND (reference sequence). The CDR3 runs 13 residues. V gave up 9 bases and J gave up 1 base; unmatched junction bases: 3. The CDR3 nucleotides read TGTGCCAGCGCGGGACTAGCCCAAGAGACCCAGTACTTC. This encodes CASAGLAQETQYF.

The gene calls are TRBV5-1 and TRBJ2-5; 9 bases agree with TRBD1. V shed 5 bases and J 4 bases; nucleotides not matched to a gene: 3. The CDR3 contains 13 residues. Germline values: CDR1 SGHRS, CDR2 YFSETQ. The CDR3 region has the DNA TGCGCCAGCAGATCGACAGGGGGAGAGACCCAGTACTTC. Encoded protein: CASRSTGGETQYF.

This chain joins TRBV27 and TRBJ2-7, with 10 bases that match TRBD1. The CDR3 length is 16 residues. Germline assignment: CDR1 MNHEY and CDR2 SMNVEV (reference sequence). The trim removed 6 bases at V and 4 bases at J, leaving 12 bases unmatched. The CDR3 loop is CASSAPLGQGGYEQYF. CDR3 nucleotide sequence: TGTGCCAGCAGCGCTCCGCTAGGACAGGGGGGGTACGAGCAGTACTTC.

The V call is TRBV18, the J call TRBJ1-1; D not certain. CDR1 is KGHSH and CDR2 is LQKENI in the germline V gene. The ends were cut back, 2 bases at V and 1 base at J, with 8 bases in the middle. The CDR3 length is 14 residues. As DNA, the CDR3 is TGTGCCAGCTCACCAAGCGGGAAGAACACTGAAGCTTTCTTT. It yields the protein CASSPSGKNTEAFF.

The chain joins TRBV7-3 to TRBJ2-2; D is unclear. Per germline, CDR1 SGHTA and CDR2 FQGTGA. V was cut by 5 bases and J by 7 bases, with 14 bases left in between. The CDR3 is 14 residues long. In nucleotides, the CDR3 is TGTGCCAGCAGCCCGACGAACCGGGTCGGGGAGCTGTTTTTT. It is translated as CASSPTNRVGELFF.

The V and J genes are TRBV5-4 and TRBJ2-3, with 15 bases lining up with TRBD2. The CDR3 contains 18 residues. V gave up 4 bases and J gave up 0 bases; unmatched junction bases: 6. Per germline, CDR1 SGHNT and CDR2 YYREEE (reference sequence). The CDR3 sequence: CASSPGTSGGSSTDTQYF. The CDR3 nucleotides are TGTGCCAGCAGCCCAGGGACTAGCGGGGGGTCAAGCACAGATACGCAGTATTTT.

The chain carries TRBV6-5 and TRBJ2-2, with TRBD2 matching 10 bases. V was pared by 6 bases and J by 5 bases, with 6 bases of the junction left unmatched. The length of the CDR3 is 15 residues. Germline V gene lookup returns CDR1 MNHEY and CDR2 SVGAGI. CDR3 nucleotide sequence: TGTGCCAGCAGCCTAGCGGGGGTGAGGACCGGGGAGCTGTTTTTT. Translation gives CASSLAGVRTGELFF.

V and J are TRBV29-1 and TRBJ1-2, with a tentative D call TRBD1 (5 bases). The ends were cut back, 3 bases at V and 4 bases at J, with 12 bases in the middle. The CDR3 spans 13 residues. Germline CDR1 SQVTM, CDR2 ANQGSEA. CDR3 sequence reads: CSVEWETGYGYTF. In DNA form, the CDR3 reads TGCAGCGTTGAGTGGGAAACAGGCTATGGCTACACCTTC.

The V gene is TRBV10-3, the J gene TRBJ2-3, with D possibly TRBD2 on 6 matching bases. This CDR3 contains 13 residues. Trimming removed 2 bases at V and 8 bases at J, with 11 bases between. Germline CDR1 and CDR2: ENHRY and SYGVKD. In DNA, the CDR3 is TGTGCCATCAGTGAGAATGGGGGGACTACGCAGTATTTT. Translation: CAISENGGTTQYF.

The CDR3 is CAIRASDTQYF. CDR3 in DNA: TGTGCCATCAGAGCATCAGATACGCAGTATTTT. The gene calls are TRBV10-3 and TRBJ2-3, with D unclear. Deletions cut 6 bases from V and 4 bases from J, with 5 bases between. Germline V gives CDR1 ENHRY, CDR2 SYGVKD. The CDR3 totals 11 residues.